One sample yielded the 23 T cell receptor beta chains listed below, sequenced in a study of post-analysis software for immune sequencing data. The study's findings and limits: There were five or six TRBV segments more frequent in patients than controls, and TRBV5-6, TRBV5-1 and TRBV20-1 were among them.

cDNA libraries for TCR beta contained unique molecular identifiers. TCRdb itself ran the PCR reads through MiXCR, one entry per CDR3 protein. The table lists 400,000 to 500,000 distinct CDR3 sequences, roughly 38% of them singletons. These receptors' targets are unknown. Specimen: blood. The receptors originated from a girl aged 2-9 years with multiple sclerosis.

V is TRBV3-1 and J is TRBJ1-1; 8 bases fit TRBD1. V lost 1 base and J lost 6; bases outside the gene matches: 1. Germline CDR1 is LGHDT and CDR2 is YNNKEL (reference sequence). There are 13 residues in the CDR3. Here the CDR3 DNA reads TGTGCCAGCAGCCAAGGGACAGGGTCTGAAGCTTTCTTT. It codes for CASSQGTGSEAFF.

This clonotype was seen a few times. The chain combines TRBV29-1 with TRBJ2-1; 11 bases are shared with TRBD2. Germline lookup yields CDR1 SQVTM and CDR2 ANQGSEA. V shed 7 bases and J 12 bases; nucleotides not matched to a gene: 11. The CDR3 totals 13 residues. The chain's CDR3 is CSGLGLAGGRQFF. As DNA, the CDR3 is TGCAGCGGACTTGGGCTAGCGGGGGGTCGGCAGTTCTTC.

The chain joins TRBV5-1 to TRBJ2-3; D not resolved. V lost 2 bases, J lost 5 bases, and 12 bases lay in between. CDR1 is SGHRS, CDR2 YFSETQ, per germline. CDR3 length: 14 amino acids. This chain's CDR3 is CASSFVMLGDTQYF. The DNA for the CDR3 is TGCGCCAGCAGCTTTGTCATGCTAGGAGATACGCAGTATTTT.

The chain is built from TRBV27 and TRBJ2-1; 12 nucleotides align to TRBD2. V dropped 1 base and J dropped 15; count of bases not matched to a gene: 13. CDR1 MNHEY and CDR2 SMNVEV come from the germline V gene (reference sequence). The CDR3 spans 16 residues. CDR3 in amino acids: CASSLYPGLAGSPPFF. DNA for the CDR3: TGTGCCAGCAGTTTATATCCCGGACTAGCGGGATCACCGCCGTTCTTC.

V is TRBV2 and J is TRBJ2-3, with 7 bases that match TRBD1. The CDR3 loop spans 20 amino acids. The germline CDR1 and CDR2 sequences are SNHLY and FYNNEI. J lost 1 base, V lost 5 bases, and 21 bases had no gene match. The CDR3 is CASSQSDTGAAIWGTDTQYF. The CDR3 coding sequence is TGTGCCAGCAGTCAAAGCGACACAGGGGCCGCGATTTGGGGCACAGATACGCAGTATTTT.

The chain has TRBV10-3 and TRBJ2-7, with unresolved D. This CDR3 has 15 amino acids. In germline, CDR1 is ENHRY, CDR2 SYGVKD. Trimming pared 2 bases from V and 11 bases from J, leaving 22 bases between. For the CDR3, the DNA is TGTGCCATCAGTGAGCCATCCAAGACCCTTACGGTGGAGTACTTC. Translated: CAISEPSKTLTVEYF.

The V gene is TRBV6-5, the J gene TRBJ1-2; D uncertain. Germline assignment: CDR1 MNHEY and CDR2 SVGAGI. The CDR3 runs 14 residues. Trimming stripped 5 bases from V and 4 bases from J, with 14 bases between. For the CDR3, the DNA is TGTGCCAGCAGTAGGGCCGGGGATCTCTATGGCTACACCTTC. Translation: CASSRAGDLYGYTF.

To note about this clonotype: This may be a read error: a much more frequent sequence differs by one nucleotide. J is TRBJ1-4 and V is TRBV4-3, with 7 bases lining up with TRBD1. CDR3 length: 18 residues. Germline lookup yields CDR1 LGHNA and CDR2 YSLEER. The CDR3 here is CASSQTLLRQGLNGKLFF. Here the CDR3 DNA reads TGCGCCAGCAGCCAAACCCTCCTGAGACAGGGACTTAATGGAAAACTGTTTTTT.

The CDR3 is CASGGFANTGELFF. The CDR3 DNA follows: TGTGCCAGCGGGGGATTCGCGAACACCGGGGAGCTGTTTTTT. The V call is TRBV25-1, the J call TRBJ2-2; perhaps D is TRBD1 or TRBD2 (5 bases each). Trimming took off 8 bases at V and 0 bases at J, with 10 bases between the two ends. CDR3 size: 14 residues. CDR1 is MGHDK, CDR2 SYGVNS, per germline.

This clonotype was counted many times. The chain carries TRBV28 and TRBJ2-7; 11 bases align to TRBD2. This CDR3 comprises 13 residues. Per germline, CDR1 MDHEN and CDR2 SYDVKM. The J segment lost 4 bases and the V segment lost 8 bases, leaving 4 bases of the junction unmatched. The CDR3 loop is CASRRLAGYEQYF. The CDR3 coding sequence is TGTGCCAGCCGGAGACTAGCGGGATACGAGCAGTACTTC.

The V gene is TRBV21-1, the J gene TRBJ2-7. TRBV21-1 is recorded as a pseudogene. The CDR3 runs 11 residues. This CDR3 is CASSKFGEQYF. CDR3 bases: TGTGCCAGCAGCAAATTCGGCGAGCAGTACTTC.

The rearrangement uses TRBV27 and TRBJ2-1, with unresolved D. This CDR3 has 15 residues. Per the germline V gene, CDR1 is MNHEY and CDR2 is SMNVEV (reference sequence). Trimming took off 2 bases at V and 7 bases at J, with 15 bases between the two ends. The CDR3 protein is CASSLRRSVGNEQFF. Written as DNA, the CDR3 is TGTGCCAGCAGTTTAAGGCGCAGCGTCGGGAATGAGCAGTTCTTC.

This clonotype has a handful of counts. V gene TRBV6-5 combines with J gene TRBJ2-5; 7 positions agree with TRBD1. The germline V gene has CDR1 MNHEY and CDR2 SVGAGI. The CDR3 runs to 15 residues. V lost 7 bases and J lost 5; bases outside the gene matches: 13. CDR3 DNA sequence: TGTGCCAGCAAGCGAGACAGGGTCGGAACGGAGACCCAGTACTTC. Translated: CASKRDRVGTETQYF.

The rearrangement joins TRBV6-6 to TRBJ2-1, with 10 bases fitting TRBD2. Germline-derived CDR1 and CDR2 are MNHNY and SVGAGI (reference sequence). V trimming: 8 bases; J trimming: 2 bases; junction bases outside the gene matches: 6. This CDR3 region has 15 residues. CDR3 in amino acids: CASWLAGVPYNEQFF. In DNA form, the CDR3 reads TGTGCCAGCTGGCTAGCGGGAGTCCCCTACAATGAGCAGTTCTTC.

The rearrangement joins TRBV11-1 to TRBJ2-7, with 8 bases matching TRBD1. The better agreement between TRBJ2-5 and the DNA end casts doubt on the J call. Germline V gene data show CDR1 as SGHAT and CDR2 as FQDESV (reference sequence). This CDR3 has 16 amino acids. CDR3 sequence (DNA): TGTGCCAGCAGCTTAGGACGGGACAGGCTTATGGAGACCCAGTACTTC. It is translated as CASSLGRDRLMETQYF.

In its sample, this clonotype was seen many times. J is TRBJ2-1 and V is TRBV24-1; D is possibly TRBD2 (5 bases). The germline V and J ends were trimmed by 3 bases and 8 bases, with 19 bases remaining between them. CDR1 and CDR2 (germline): KGHDR, SFDVKD. The CDR3 covers 16 residues. The CDR3 region is CATSDPQEGLRDEQFF. The DNA of the CDR3 is TGTGCCACCAGTGATCCGCAAGAGGGTCTGCGAGATGAGCAGTTCTTC.

This clonotype turned up a few times. The chain joins TRBV5-1 to TRBJ2-1, with unresolved D. Between the trimmed V and J ends, which lost 7 bases and 3 bases, there was a span of 11 bases. The CDR3 is made up of 13 amino acids. Germline CDR1 is SGHRS and CDR2 is YFSETQ. CDR3 in DNA: TGCGCCAGCGCCCACGGGCGCTACAATGAGCAGTTCTTC. Protein product: CASAHGRYNEQFF.

This clonotype was detected only a few times. The chain carries TRBV4-3 and TRBJ1-6; weak D call: TRBD1 (5 bases). Trimming removed 5 bases at V and 8 bases at J, with 13 bases between. The CDR3 has 14 residues. CDR1 is LGHNA and CDR2 is YSLEER in the germline V gene. CDR3 sequence reads: CASSTAGKDSPLHF. For the CDR3, the DNA is TGCGCCAGCAGCACGGCAGGGAAGGATTCACCCCTCCACTTT.

The rearrangement joins TRBV20-1 to TRBJ2-3; D unclear. There are 13 residues in the CDR3. Trimming stripped 2 bases from V and 2 bases from J, with 8 bases between. CDR1 is DFQATT and CDR2 is SNEGSKA in the germline V gene (reference sequence). CDR3: CSARWSNTDTQYF. The CDR3 region has the DNA TGCAGTGCTAGATGGTCCAACACAGATACGCAGTATTTT.

This chain uses TRBV7-6 with TRBJ2-1, with a tentative D call TRBD1 (7 bases). Deletions cut 5 bases from V and 0 bases from J, with 11 bases between. The CDR3 sequence is 15 residues long. Germline V gives CDR1 SGHVS, CDR2 FNYEAQ. CDR3 nucleotide sequence: TGTGCCAGCAGCCGGAGGGACAGCTCCTACAATGAGCAGTTCTTC. Residues: CASSRRDSSYNEQFF.

The chain employs TRBV29-1 and TRBJ2-1; no reliable D call. Trimming pared 0 bases from V and 4 bases from J, leaving 16 bases between. The CDR3 runs to 16 residues. Germline V CDR1 and CDR2: SQVTM, ANQGSEA. This CDR3 reads CSVEDLWDPSYNEQFF. For the CDR3, the DNA is TGCAGCGTTGAAGATCTTTGGGATCCCTCATACAATGAGCAGTTCTTC.

This clonotype showed up just a few times. The chain uses TRBV9 and TRBJ2-5, with TRBD2 matching over 11 bases. The CDR3 is 14 residues long. CDR1 is SGDLS and CDR2 is YYNGEE in the germline V gene. The trim removed 2 bases at V and 3 bases at J, leaving 0 bases unmatched. The CDR3 loop is CASSVTSGEETQYF. The CDR3 DNA sequence: TGTGCCAGCAGCGTGACTAGCGGGGAAGAGACCCAGTACTTC.

The chain combines TRBV6-5 with TRBJ1-2, with D possibly being TRBD1 (5 bases). CDR1 MNHEY and CDR2 SVGAGI come from the germline V gene. This CDR3 spans 14 amino acids. V lost 1 base and J lost 4, with 10 bases in between. The CDR3 here is CASSYLGRAYGYTF. The DNA for the CDR3 is TGTGCCAGCAGTTACTTAGGCAGGGCCTATGGCTACACCTTC.